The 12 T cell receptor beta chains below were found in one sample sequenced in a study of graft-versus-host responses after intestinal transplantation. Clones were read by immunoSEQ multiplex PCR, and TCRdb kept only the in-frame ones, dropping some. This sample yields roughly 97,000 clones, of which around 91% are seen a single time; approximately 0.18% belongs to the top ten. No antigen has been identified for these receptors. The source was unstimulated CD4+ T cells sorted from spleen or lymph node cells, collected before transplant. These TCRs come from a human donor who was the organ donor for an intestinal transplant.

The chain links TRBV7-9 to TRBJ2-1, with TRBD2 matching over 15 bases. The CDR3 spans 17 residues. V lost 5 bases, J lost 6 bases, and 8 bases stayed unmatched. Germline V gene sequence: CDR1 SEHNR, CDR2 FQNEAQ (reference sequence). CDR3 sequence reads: CASSRTSGGVIINEQFF. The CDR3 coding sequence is TGTGCCAGCAGCCGGACTAGCGGGGGGGTAATTATCAATGAGCAGTTCTTC.

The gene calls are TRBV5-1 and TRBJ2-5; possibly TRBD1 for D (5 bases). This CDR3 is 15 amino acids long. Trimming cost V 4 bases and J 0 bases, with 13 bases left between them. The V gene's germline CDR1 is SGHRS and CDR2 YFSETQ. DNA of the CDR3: TGCGCCAGCAGCCGTTGGACACATAACCAAGAGACCCAGTACTTC. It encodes CASSRWTHNQETQYF.

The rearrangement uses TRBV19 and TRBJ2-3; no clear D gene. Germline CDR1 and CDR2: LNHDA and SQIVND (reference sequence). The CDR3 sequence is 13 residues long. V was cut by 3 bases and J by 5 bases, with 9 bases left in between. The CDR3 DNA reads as TGTGCCAGTAGTATGGCGACACTAGATACGCAGTATTTT. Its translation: CASSMATLDTQYF.

The CDR3 protein is CASANVGLAGAGELFF. CDR3 nucleotide sequence: TGTGCCAGCGCGAATGTGGGACTAGCGGGCGCCGGGGAGCTGTTTTTT. V and J are TRBV6-6 and TRBJ2-2; 12 bases align to TRBD2. From germline, CDR1 is MNHNY and CDR2 SVGAGI (reference sequence). CDR3 size: 16 residues. V shed 8 bases and J 6 bases; nucleotides not matched to a gene: 10.

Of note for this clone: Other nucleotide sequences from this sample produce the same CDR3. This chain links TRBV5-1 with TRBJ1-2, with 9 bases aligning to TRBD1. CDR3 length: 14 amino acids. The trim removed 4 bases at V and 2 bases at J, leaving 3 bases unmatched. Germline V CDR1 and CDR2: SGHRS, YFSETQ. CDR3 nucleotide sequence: TGCGCCAGCAGCAGGGACAGGGCCAACTATGGCTACACCTTC. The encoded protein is CASSRDRANYGYTF.

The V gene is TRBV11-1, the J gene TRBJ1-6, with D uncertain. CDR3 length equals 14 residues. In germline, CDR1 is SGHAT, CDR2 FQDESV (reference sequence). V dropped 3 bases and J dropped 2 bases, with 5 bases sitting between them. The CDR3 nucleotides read TGTGCCAGCAGCTTCGGGACCTATAATTCACCCCTCCACTTT. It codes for CASSFGTYNSPLHF.

CDR3: CASSVNNLNTEAFF. CDR3 bases: TGTGCCAGCAGCGTAAACAACCTGAACACTGAAGCTTTCTTT. The J gene is TRBJ1-1, the V gene TRBV9, with D unclear. Trimming shortened V by 1 base and J by 0 bases, and 7 bases separated the two germline ends. CDR1 and CDR2 from the germline V gene are SGDLS and YYNGEE. The CDR3 covers 14 residues.

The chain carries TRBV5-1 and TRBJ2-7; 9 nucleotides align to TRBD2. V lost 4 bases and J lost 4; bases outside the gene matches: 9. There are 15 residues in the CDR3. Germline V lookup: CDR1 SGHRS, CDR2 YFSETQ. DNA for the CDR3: TGCGCCAGCAGCCTCCGGAGCGGGGGGCGGTACGAGCAGTACTTC. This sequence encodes CASSLRSGGRYEQYF.

The CDR3 reads CAWTVSNEKLFF. CDR3 DNA: TGTGCCTGGACGGTGTCTAATGAAAAACTGTTTTTT. The rearrangement joins TRBV30 to TRBJ1-4; D unclear. Germline V gene data show CDR1 as GTSNPN and CDR2 as SVGIG (reference sequence). This CDR3 is built from 12 residues. V was trimmed by 4 bases and J by 3 bases, leaving 6 bases between them.

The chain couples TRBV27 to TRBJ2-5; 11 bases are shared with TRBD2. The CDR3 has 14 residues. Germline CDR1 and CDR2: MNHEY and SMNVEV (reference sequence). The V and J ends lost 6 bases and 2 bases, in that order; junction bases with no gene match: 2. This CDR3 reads CASRLAGVQETQYF. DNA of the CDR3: TGTGCCAGCAGACTAGCGGGGGTACAAGAGACCCAGTACTTC.

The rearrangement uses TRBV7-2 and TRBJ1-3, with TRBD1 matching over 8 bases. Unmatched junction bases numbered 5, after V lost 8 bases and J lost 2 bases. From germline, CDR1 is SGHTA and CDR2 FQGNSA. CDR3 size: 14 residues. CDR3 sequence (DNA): TGTGCCAGCGGACGGACAGGGCCTGGAAACACCATATATTTT. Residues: CASGRTGPGNTIYF.

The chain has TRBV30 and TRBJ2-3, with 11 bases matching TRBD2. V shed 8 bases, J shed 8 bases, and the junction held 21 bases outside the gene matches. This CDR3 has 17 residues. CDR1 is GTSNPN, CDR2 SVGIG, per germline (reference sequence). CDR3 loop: CAVTSTHSGGARGTQYF. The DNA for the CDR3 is TGTGCCGTCACATCCACTCATAGCGGGGGGGCGAGGGGTACGCAGTATTTT.